Sequencing of this TCR beta chain was carried out in a study of cytomegalovirus exposure and HLA in healthy donors. Overall study findings and caveats: In vitro data verified three CMV-associated chains as specific for CMV antigens. Most TCR sequences proved rare, with some public TCRs found in many donors.

J lost 4 bases, V lost 3 bases, and 8 bases had no gene match. Germline V gives CDR1 SGHDN, CDR2 FVKESK. The CDR3 loop spans 16 amino acids. The table lists this clone with a few counts. The target antigen is unknown. A multiplex PCR was run with 60 Vbeta primers and 13 Jbeta primers. Using immunoSEQ multiplex PCR, the repertoire was profiled, and TCRdb retains in-frame clones only, with some absent. The table lists 200,000 to 250,000 clones, around 80% of them singletons. V and J are TRBV14 and TRBJ2-5, with 10 bases aligning to TRBD1. Sequencing used PBMCs. This sequence was found in a male donor in good health and CMV-seronegative. The CDR3 here is CASSQETGGVGETQYF. CDR3 DNA: TGTGCCAGCAGCCAGGAGACAGGGGGCGTAGGAGAGACCCAGTACTTC.